This is a list of T cell receptor beta chains from one sample in a study of cytomegalovirus exposure and HLA in healthy donors. The method was immunoSEQ multiplex PCR; TCRdb's version includes in-frame clones alone and lacks a portion of them. The data contain over 150,000 clones, less than 85% of them singletons. Sequencing was done on a sample of PBMCs. The receptors here all came from a man younger than 35 in good health and CMV-seropositive. The CDR3 runs from the conserved cysteine through the conserved F or W. Each record gives: V gene, J gene, CDR3 protein.

TRBV4-1	TRBJ1-5	CASRPNTGQGGDQPQHF
TRBV5-1	TRBJ2-2	CASMWTPTNTGELFF
TRBV6-6	TRBJ2-6	CASIGVPSSGANVLTF
TRBV5-1	TRBJ1-1	CASTRGDLNTEAFF
TRBV18	TRBJ2-5	CASSPFPGGETTIQETQYF
TRBV5-6	TRBJ2-7	CASSPDRGRSYEQYF
TRBV28	TRBJ2-7	CASRGGLYEQYF
TRBV7-2	TRBJ1-5	CASSLDGGGQPQHF
TRBV4-1	TRBJ2-3	CASSPSGTSGVGDTQYF
TRBV2	TRBJ2-7	CASRVTGTGAEQYF
TRBV2	TRBJ2-2	CASRDSANTGELFF
TRBV29-1	TRBJ2-7	CSVISGTLAYEQYF
TRBV7-3	TRBJ1-1	CASSLQGAHTEAFF
TRBV7-2	TRBJ2-1	CASSRQAGGPEEQFF
TRBV5-5	TRBJ2-3	CASSLDTGSGADTQYF
TRBV9	TRBJ2-7	CASRVLETGLREQYF
TRBV6-1	TRBJ2-7	CASSPSGFSSYEQYF
TRBV28	TRBJ1-5	CASSSGGEGQPQHF
TRBV9	TRBJ2-5	CASSVGRAGGRARETQYF
TRBV30	TRBJ2-1	CACLGEGGNEQFF
TRBV2	TRBJ2-7	CASGGFSYEQYF
TRBV5-1	TRBJ1-1	CASRDRDYTEAFF
TRBV9	TRBJ2-5	CASSVEGAPPAAQYF
TRBV10-3	TRBJ2-3	CAISEGTLTPDTQYF
TRBV7-9	TRBJ1-2	CASRPTGQTDYGYTF
TRBV30	TRBJ1-1	CASLDTWNTEAFF
TRBV28	TRBJ2-7	CATRGASGSYEQYF
TRBV6-5	TRBJ2-7	CASSYLAAFPEQYF
TRBV4-2	TRBJ2-7	CASSQDGLAEGNYEQYF
TRBV5-1	TRBJ2-1	CASSQSPQRGYNEQFF
TRBV6-6	TRBJ2-5	CASSTSGVRETQYF
TRBV6-6	TRBJ2-7	CASSYPPGYEQYF
TRBV27	TRBJ2-7	CASSPWGEGYEQYF
TRBV28	TRBJ2-1	CASSLPTVGSYNEQFF
TRBV6-1	TRBJ2-1	CASSNNEQFF
TRBV9	TRBJ2-5	CASSVGQGAQETQYF
TRBV6-1	TRBJ1-1	CASSEVRGSEAFF
TRBV28	TRBJ2-7	CASSFVQGGAYEQYF
TRBV5-1	TRBJ2-5	CASSPVGGQETQYF
TRBV18	TRBJ1-1	CASSLTDRPNTEAFF
TRBV27	TRBJ2-7	CASSLSARTYEQYF
TRBV27	TRBJ2-1	CARGTSNEQFF
TRBV30	TRBJ1-1	CAGQGANTEAFF
TRBV9	TRBJ2-7	CASSPTSAGGNAYEQYF
TRBV11-2	TRBJ1-2	CASSRNQGALYGYTF
TRBV5-1	TRBJ2-7	CASSRDRGQYEQYF
TRBV2	TRBJ2-7	CASNAETYEQYF
TRBV12-2	TRBJ2-7	CASRFFPRIRVLTYEQYF
TRBV15	TRBJ1-5	CATSREAGFDQPQHF